One and the same sample provided the 30 T cell receptor beta chains below, sequenced in a study of shared clonotypes between healthy human individuals. Sequenced by immunoSEQ multiplex PCR; TCRdb stores in-frame clones only, minus some. The sample has some 2,100,000 clones, approximately 94% seen once. The sequenced material came from naive CD4+ T cells sorted from blood. Subset given: CD45RA+ positively selected. Receptor source: a man aged 18 to 29 in good health.

J is TRBJ2-6 and V is TRBV28; TRBD1 is a possible D gene (5 bases). CDR1 MDHEN and CDR2 SYDVKM come from the germline V gene. The V end lost 3 bases, the J end lost 3 bases, and 9 bases lay between the germline ends. This CDR3 has 15 residues. The CDR3, as DNA: TGTGCCAGCAGTTTGCAGGGTTTTGGGGCCAACGTCCTGACTTTC. Translating gives CASSLQGFGANVLTF.

This sequence joins TRBV6-5 and TRBJ2-7; 7 bases align to TRBD1. The germline V gene has CDR1 MNHEY and CDR2 SVGAGI. Trimming at V came to 6 bases and at J to 1 base, leaving 6 bases not matched to a gene. CDR3 length: 14 amino acids. CDR3 amino acids: CASRRQGVSYEQYF. CDR3 nucleotide sequence: TGTGCCAGCAGAAGACAGGGAGTTTCCTACGAGCAGTACTTC.

About this clone itself: Other DNA sequences of this sample code for an identical CDR3. CDR3 sequence (DNA): TGTGCCAGCAGCTTAACCGGGAACACTGAAGCTTTCTTT. Protein sequence: CASSLTGNTEAFF. The gene calls are TRBV11-3 and TRBJ1-1; no reliable D call. Trimming took 2 bases from V and 1 from J, leaving 5 bases between them. Germline V gives CDR1 SGHNT, CDR2 YENEEA. CDR3 length: 13 amino acids.

This clone was counted once. Other DNA variants within this sample encode the same CDR3. The chain is built from TRBV18 and TRBJ2-7; D may be TRBD1 (6 bases). This CDR3 is 13 amino acids long. Between the trimmed V and J ends, which lost 4 bases and 1 base, there was a span of 8 bases. Germline CDR1 and CDR2: KGHSH and LQKENI. CDR3 sequence (DNA): TGTGCCAGCTCACGCGACAGGTCCTACGAGCAGTACTTC. It yields the protein CASSRDRSYEQYF.

The chain has TRBV28 and TRBJ1-2, with unresolved D. In germline, CDR1 is MDHEN, CDR2 SYDVKM. CDR3 length equals 13 residues. V dropped 1 base and J dropped 6 bases, with 9 bases sitting between them. CDR3 in amino acids: CASSLLRSNGYTF. CDR3 sequence (DNA): TGTGCCAGCAGTTTATTGCGGAGCAATGGCTACACCTTC.

V is TRBV6-5 and J is TRBJ2-7; TRBD1 is a possible D gene (6 bases). There are 15 residues in the CDR3. The V gene lost 6 bases and the J gene lost 3 bases, with 18 bases spanning the gap. CDR1 is MNHEY and CDR2 is SVGAGI in the germline V gene. As DNA, the CDR3 is TGTGCCAGCAGCTCCCCCGGCAGGGGAGTCTACGAGCAGTACTTC. This translates into CASSSPGRGVYEQYF.

This sequence joins TRBV14 and TRBJ2-5; TRBD1 aligns across 9 bases. Trimming cost V 4 bases and J 5 bases; bases outside gene matches: 8. The CDR3 is 15 residues long. Germline V gives CDR1 SGHDN, CDR2 FVKESK. The CDR3 DNA sequence: TGTGCCAGCAGCCGGACAGGGGATCCTTGGGAGACCCAGTACTTC. It codes for CASSRTGDPWETQYF.

The rearrangement uses TRBV18 and TRBJ1-4; D is uncertain. CDR1 is KGHSH, CDR2 LQKENI, per germline. CDR3 length: 15 residues. The V and J ends lost 4 bases and 0 bases respectively, with 9 bases between them. DNA for the CDR3: TGTGCCAGCTCACGCCTAGGTGCAACTAATGAAAAACTGTTTTTT. Amino acid sequence: CASSRLGATNEKLFF.

The V call is TRBV15, the J call TRBJ1-1; 7 bases are a match to TRBD1. V was pared by 5 bases and J by 1 base, with 16 bases of the junction left unmatched. Germline V gives CDR1 LNHNV, CDR2 YYDKDF (reference sequence). The CDR3 contains 18 residues. CDR3 DNA: TGTGCCACCAGCGGACAACAGGGGATATCGGGGAGGAACACTGAAGCTTTCTTT. Translating gives CATSGQQGISGRNTEAFF. The variable domain in full, completed from reference TRBV15 and TRBJ1-1, reads DAMVIQNPRYQVTQFGKPVTLSCSQTLNHNVMYWYQQKSSQAPKLLFHYYDKDFNNEADTPDNFQSRRPNTSFCFLDIRSPGLGDTAMYLCATSGQQGISGRNTEAFFGQGTRLTVV.

This chain joins TRBV27 and TRBJ2-7; D unclear. V lost 5 bases, J lost 4 bases, and 18 bases lay in between. This CDR3 comprises 15 residues. Germline V gene sequence: CDR1 MNHEY, CDR2 SMNVEV (reference sequence). The CDR3 DNA reads TGTGCCAGCAGTCCCATATCGACCATCGGGTACGAGCAGTACTTC. Its protein product is CASSPISTIGYEQYF.

The rearrangement uses TRBV18 and TRBJ1-5; D is unclear. The CDR3 is 14 amino acids. CDR1 and CDR2 from the germline V gene are KGHSH and LQKENI. The V gene lost 9 bases and the J gene lost 1 base, with 13 bases spanning the gap. The CDR3: CARSLRRSNQPQHF. The DNA of the CDR3 is TGTGCCAGATCCTTGCGCAGAAGCAATCAGCCCCAGCATTTT.

V and J are TRBV7-9 and TRBJ2-1; TRBD2 matches 8 bases. V lost 1 base, J lost 3 bases, and 5 bases stayed unmatched. The CDR3 spans 16 residues. Germline lookup yields CDR1 SEHNR and CDR2 FQNEAQ (reference sequence). The CDR3 bases are TGTGCCAGCAGCTTAGAAAGCGGGAGTTTCTACAATGAGCAGTTCTTC. Its protein product is CASSLESGSFYNEQFF.

This rearrangement joins TRBV19 to TRBJ2-1; D possibly matches TRBD1 or TRBD2 (5 bases each). This CDR3 is built from 14 residues. V lost 4 bases and J lost 6, with 13 bases in between. The germline V gene has CDR1 LNHDA and CDR2 SQIVND (reference sequence). The CDR3 sequence: CASSSPGSPNEQFF. CDR3 DNA sequence: TGTGCCAGTAGTAGCCCAGGGAGTCCCAATGAGCAGTTCTTC.

Turning to this clone: Other nucleotide sequences in the sample specify the same CDR3. This chain joins TRBV6-1 and TRBJ1-5; no firm D call. The CDR3 sequence is 13 residues long. The germline V gene encodes CDR1 MNHNS and CDR2 SASEGT. Trimming stripped 3 bases from V and 4 bases from J, with 7 bases between. As DNA, the CDR3 is TGTGCCAGCAGTGAGAGACTAAATCAGCCCCAGCATTTT. Its protein is CASSERLNQPQHF.

This chain connects TRBV9 to TRBJ1-1; 7 bases match TRBD1. The V gene end was trimmed by 0 bases and the J gene end by 1 base; junction bases not matched to a gene: 6. This CDR3 has 16 amino acids. The germline CDR1 and CDR2 sequences are SGDLS and YYNGEE. The CDR3 nucleotides read TGTGCCAGCAGCGTAGGAGACAGGGTTGGGAACACTGAAGCTTTCTTT. Translation gives CASSVGDRVGNTEAFF.

V gene TRBV5-1 combines with J gene TRBJ1-1; D uncertain. The V gene's germline CDR1 is SGHRS and CDR2 YFSETQ. Deletions cut 4 bases from V and 0 bases from J, with 7 bases between. The CDR3 loop spans 13 amino acids. CDR3 sequence reads: CASSRALNTEAFF. CDR3 bases: TGCGCCAGCAGCCGGGCCTTGAACACTGAAGCTTTCTTT.

The chain is built from TRBV28 and TRBJ2-3; the D call may be TRBD1 or TRBD2 (5 bases each). V lost 2 bases, J lost 10 bases, and 7 bases lay in between. The CDR3 sequence is 11 residues long. Germline V lookup: CDR1 MDHEN, CDR2 SYDVKM. The chain's CDR3 is CASSLGGPQYF. CDR3 in DNA: TGTGCCAGCAGTTTAGGGGGACCGCAGTATTTT.

The chain employs TRBV7-2 and TRBJ2-4, with 10 nucleotides matching TRBD2. The V segment lost 5 bases and the J segment 4 bases; nucleotides outside the gene matches: 5. Germline V CDR1 and CDR2: SGHTA, FQGNSA. This CDR3 spans 15 amino acids. The CDR3 sequence is CASSAGLALKNIQYF. The CDR3, as DNA: TGTGCCAGCAGCGCGGGACTAGCGCTAAAAAACATTCAGTACTTC. Filled out from reference TRBV7-2 and TRBJ2-4, the complete variable domain reads GAGVSQSPSNKVTEKGKDVELRCDPISGHTALYWYRQSLGQGLEFLIYFQGNSAPDKSGLPSDRFSAERTGGSVSTLTIQRTQQEDSAVYLCASSAGLALKNIQYFGAGTRLSVL.

This chain connects TRBV5-4 to TRBJ2-2, with TRBD1 matching over 7 bases. There are 16 residues in the CDR3. The germline gives CDR1 SGHNT, CDR2 YYREEE (reference sequence). V trimming: 6 bases; J trimming: 2 bases; junction bases outside the gene matches: 10. CDR3 sequence: CASTRSGDRNTGELFF. CDR3 nucleotides: TGTGCCAGCACCCGGTCAGGGGACAGAAACACCGGGGAGCTGTTTTTT.

V is TRBV6-6 and J is TRBJ1-5; unclear D gene. Germline CDR1 MNHNY, CDR2 SVGAGI (reference sequence). This CDR3 contains 14 residues. Trimming stripped 0 bases from V and 6 bases from J, with 9 bases between. CDR3: CASSYSAGSQPQHF. The CDR3 DNA sequence: TGTGCCAGCAGTTACTCGGCGGGGAGTCAGCCCCAGCATTTT.

This chain uses TRBV18 with TRBJ1-5, with TRBD1 identical over 8 bases. The CDR3 consists of 13 residues. With 11 bases clipped from V and 5 bases from J, the junction kept 8 bases outside the gene matches. CDR1 and CDR2 (germline): KGHSH, LQKENI. The CDR3 loop is CADSTGEDQPQHF. The CDR3 DNA sequence: TGTGCCGACTCGACAGGGGAGGATCAGCCCCAGCATTTT.

This clone was recorded once. The chain combines TRBV6-7 with TRBJ2-5; D is possibly TRBD2 (5 bases). TRBV6-7 is annotated as an ORF whose role is uncertain. The V and J ends lost 9 bases and 5 bases respectively, with 34 bases between them. This CDR3 region has 19 residues. CDR3 sequence reads: CARTPPNLPTGSRRETQYF. The CDR3 DNA reads as TGTGCCAGGACCCCCCCCAATCTTCCGACGGGGAGTCGTCGGGAGACCCAGTACTTC.

This clone was observed once. V is TRBV5-5 and J is TRBJ1-3; no clear D gene. The CDR3 spans 15 residues. Germline lookup yields CDR1 SGHKS and CDR2 YYEKEE (reference sequence). V lost 1 base and J lost 1, with 9 bases in between. The CDR3 DNA sequence: TGTGCCAGCAGCTTGTTCTGGGTTTCTGGAAACACCATATATTTT. It is translated as CASSLFWVSGNTIYF. The variable domain in full, completed from reference TRBV5-5 and TRBJ1-3, reads DAGVTQSPTHLIKTRGQQVTLRCSPISGHKSVSWYQQVLGQGPQFIFQYYEKEERGRGNFPDRFSARQFPNYSSELNVNALLLGDSALYLCASSLFWVSGNTIYFGEGSWLTVV.

The CDR3 sequence is CAISPGQGHSPLHF. The CDR3, as DNA: TGTGCCATCAGCCCGGGACAGGGGCATTCACCCCTCCACTTT. This chain connects TRBV10-3 to TRBJ1-6; 10 nucleotides match TRBD1. J lost 8 bases, V lost 6 bases, and 4 bases had no gene match. Germline V CDR1 and CDR2: ENHRY, SYGVKD. The CDR3 is 14 residues long.

This chain connects TRBV7-2 to TRBJ2-2, with D uncertain. In germline, CDR1 is SGHTA, CDR2 FQGNSA. The CDR3 totals 16 residues. V gave up 3 bases and J gave up 6 bases, with 17 bases separating them. CDR3 DNA: TGTGCCAGCAGCTTGGTCGGTATATGGGTCCCCGGGGAGCTGTTTTTT. This codes for CASSLVGIWVPGELFF.

As regards this clone: The sample holds other DNA sequences that translate to the same CDR3. The V and J genes are TRBV10-3 and TRBJ2-3, with TRBD1 matching over 9 bases. Germline V gene sequence: CDR1 ENHRY, CDR2 SYGVKD. With 6 bases clipped from V and 3 bases from J, the junction kept 4 bases outside the gene matches. The CDR3 length is 14 residues. The CDR3 region is CAIRPGQGTDTQYF. CDR3 in DNA: TGTGCCATCAGACCGGGACAGGGAACAGATACGCAGTATTTT.

CDR3 bases: TGTGCCAGCAGCTTGGTAGCGGGGGTCTCCTACGAGCAGTACTTC. Protein sequence: CASSLVAGVSYEQYF. This chain connects TRBV7-9 to TRBJ2-7, with 9 bases that match TRBD2. The CDR3 is 15 amino acids. V shed 3 bases, J shed 0 bases, and the junction held 3 bases outside the gene matches. Germline assignment: CDR1 SEHNR and CDR2 FQNEAQ (reference sequence).

This chain uses TRBV7-2 with TRBJ2-1; possibly TRBD2 for D (6 bases). V lost 5 bases to trimming and J lost 8 bases, with 10 bases between them. The germline gives CDR1 SGHTA, CDR2 FQGNSA. CDR3 size: 12 residues. Here the CDR3 reads CASSRDFYEQFF. The CDR3 DNA is TGTGCCAGCAGCAGGGACTTTTATGAGCAGTTCTTC.

The chain employs TRBV6-5 and TRBJ2-7, with D unresolved. From germline, CDR1 is MNHEY and CDR2 SVGAGI. Trimming took 2 bases from V and 0 from J, leaving 14 bases between them. This CDR3 comprises 16 residues. CDR3 residues: CASSYHGLSGSYEQYF. The DNA for the CDR3 is TGTGCCAGCAGTTACCATGGCTTGTCGGGCTCCTACGAGCAGTACTTC.

V usage is TRBV5-4 and J usage is TRBJ1-2, with D possibly matching TRBD1 (5 bases). The CDR3 covers 15 residues. The germline V and J ends were trimmed by 0 bases and 2 bases, with 11 bases remaining between them. Germline CDR1 reads SGHNT; CDR2 reads YYREEE (reference sequence). The CDR3 nucleotides are TGTGCCAGCAGCTTGGAGGCAGGGATCAACTATGGCTACACCTTC. It encodes CASSLEAGINYGYTF.